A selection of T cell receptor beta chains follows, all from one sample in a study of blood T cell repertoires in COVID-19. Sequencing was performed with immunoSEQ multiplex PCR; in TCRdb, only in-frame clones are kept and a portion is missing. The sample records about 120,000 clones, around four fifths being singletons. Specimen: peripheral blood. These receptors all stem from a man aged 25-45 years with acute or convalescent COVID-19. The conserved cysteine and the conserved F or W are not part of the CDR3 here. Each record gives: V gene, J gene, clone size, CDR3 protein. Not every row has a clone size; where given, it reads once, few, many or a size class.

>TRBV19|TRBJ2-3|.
ASSIVEQATDTQY
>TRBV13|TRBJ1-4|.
ASSPRDRINEKLF
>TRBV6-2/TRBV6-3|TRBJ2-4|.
ASSYDQLAKNIQY
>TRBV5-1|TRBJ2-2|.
ASRKLAENANTGELF
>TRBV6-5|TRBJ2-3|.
ASSYMGLPFTDTQY
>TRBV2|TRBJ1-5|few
ASSEGGMGQPQH
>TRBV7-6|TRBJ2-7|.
ASNSGSDEQY
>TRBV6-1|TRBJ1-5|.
ASSEWRGRSNQPQH
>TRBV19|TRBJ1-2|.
ASSHDSSANYGYT
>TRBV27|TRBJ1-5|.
ASSLRWTGGDQPQH
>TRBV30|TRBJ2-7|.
AWRAGEPYEQY
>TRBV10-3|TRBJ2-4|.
ATRGDNAKNIQY
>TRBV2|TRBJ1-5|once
ASRGQLNQPQH
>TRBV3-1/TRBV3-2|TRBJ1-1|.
ASSRWTGGMNTEAF
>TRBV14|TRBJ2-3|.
ASSQFFEQDRDTQY
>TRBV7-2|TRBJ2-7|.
ASSAQGAGEQY
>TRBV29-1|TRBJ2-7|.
SPETSGASYEQY
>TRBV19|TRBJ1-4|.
ASSPTGGSNEKLF
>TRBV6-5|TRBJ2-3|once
ASSLNPGLSDTQY
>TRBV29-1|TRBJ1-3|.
SVAGDTKGGNTIY
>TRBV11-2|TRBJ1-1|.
ASSLPGGNTEAF
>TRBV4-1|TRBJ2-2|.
ASRSGENTGELF
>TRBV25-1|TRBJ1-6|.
ASRRGTDSPLH
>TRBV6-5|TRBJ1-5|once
ASRRRGLVQPQH
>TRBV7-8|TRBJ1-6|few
ASSLVTGGNSPLH
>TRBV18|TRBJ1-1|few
ASSPPAGGRRDTEAF
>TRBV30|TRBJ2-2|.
AWSRQGAGELF
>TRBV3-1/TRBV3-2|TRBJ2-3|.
ASSQGAGEGTDTQY
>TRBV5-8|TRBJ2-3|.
ASSLAGVTTDTQY
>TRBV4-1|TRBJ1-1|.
ASSQGVTGGWSGAF
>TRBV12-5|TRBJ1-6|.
ASGLVLGGASYNSPLH
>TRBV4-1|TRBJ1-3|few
ASSTKDTIY
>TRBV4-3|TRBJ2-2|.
ASSQDPGTGELF
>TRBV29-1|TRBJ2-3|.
SVAWGGTDTQY
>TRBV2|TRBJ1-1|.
ASIKNTEAF
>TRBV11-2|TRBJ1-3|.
ASSLPGSSGNTIY
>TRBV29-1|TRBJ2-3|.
SVGQSLLGLGTDTQY
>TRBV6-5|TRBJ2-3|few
ASSRLPAGVDTQY
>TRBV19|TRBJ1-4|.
ASSIVDSNEKLF
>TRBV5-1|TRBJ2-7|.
ASSSDLGHLTYEQY
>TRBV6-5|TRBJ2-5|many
ATLPGGQGGETQY
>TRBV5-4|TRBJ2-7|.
ASSLGGGDYEQY
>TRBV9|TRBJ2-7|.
ASSAPSGGVYEQY
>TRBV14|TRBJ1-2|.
ASSQTGGPYGYT